This T cell receptor beta chain derives from a study of T cells in tumors after PD-1 blockade. Study at large: Daily vismodegib 150 mg continued in a subset of anti-PD-1-treated patients. Study-wide results and caveats: Some novel exhausted tumor clones appeared in pre-treatment blood, suggesting peripheral recruitment.

This clone was seen ten or more times. No antigen is known for it. The V gene's germline CDR1 is SGHTA and CDR2 FQGNSA. The CDR3 has 15 residues. The ends lost 4 bases at V and 9 bases at J; junction bases unmatched: 7. The table came from immunoSEQ multiplex PCR; TCRdb's copy has only in-frame clones and leaves some out. This table has around 50,000 clones, around 85% appearing once. The chain uses TRBV7-2 and TRBJ2-1; 12 bases match TRBD2. The sequencing used PBMCs, collected before anti-PD-1 therapy. This TCR derives from a human donor with advanced basal cell or squamous cell carcinoma (not recorded which). DNA for the CDR3: TGTGCCAGCAGCTCAACTAGCGGGGGGATGAGTGAGCAGTTCTTC. This encodes CASSSTSGGMSEQFF. Filled out from reference TRBV7-2 and TRBJ2-1, the complete variable domain reads GAGVSQSPSNKVTEKGKDVELRCDPISGHTALYWYRQSLGQGLEFLIYFQGNSAPDKSGLPSDRFSAERTGGSVSTLTIQRTQQEDSAVYLCASSSTSGGMSEQFFGPGTRLTVL.